The 9 T cell receptor beta chains below all came from one sample that was sequenced in a study of cytomegalovirus exposure and HLA in healthy donors. Amplification used 60 Vbeta primers and 13 Jbeta primers. Measured with immunoSEQ multiplex PCR; TCRdb has only the in-frame clones, and not every one. The top ten hold 1.8% of the sample, which has some 130,000 clones, around 10% seen once. Sequencing was done on a sample of PBMCs. Receptors originate from a man aged 45-65 years in good health and CMV-seronegative.

CDR3: CASSPLWTASGNTIYF. CDR3 DNA: TGTGCCAGCTCACCGCTATGGACAGCCTCTGGAAACACCATATATTTT. This chain connects TRBV18 to TRBJ1-3, with D perhaps matching TRBD1 (6 bases). CDR1 KGHSH and CDR2 LQKENI come from the germline V gene. Trimming removed 3 bases from V and 0 bases from J, with 12 bases in between. The CDR3 is made up of 16 amino acids. The whole variable domain, remainder taken from reference TRBV18 and TRBJ1-3, is NAGVMQNPRHLVRRRGQEARLRCSPMKGHSHVYWYRQLPEEGLKFMVYLQKENIIDESGMPKERFSAEFPKEGPSILRIQQVVRGDSAAYFCASSPLWTASGNTIYFGEGSWLTVV.

This clone has just a few counts. This chain connects TRBV5-4 to TRBJ1-1, with 7 nucleotides matching TRBD1. CDR1 is SGHNT, CDR2 YYREEE, per germline (reference sequence). Losses at the gene ends were 0 bases for V and 6 bases for J; bases not matched to a gene: 2. This CDR3 has 13 residues. Here the CDR3 DNA reads TGTGCCAGCAGCTTGGCGGGACAGCCTGAAGCTTTCTTT. It codes for CASSLAGQPEAFF.

V gene TRBV5-1 combines with J gene TRBJ2-5; D is perhaps TRBD1 (6 bases). The CDR3 covers 13 residues. CDR1 SGHRS and CDR2 YFSETQ come from the germline V gene. V was shortened by 10 bases and J by 4 bases, with 17 bases between the two germline ends. The CDR3 DNA reads TGCGCCTCGGCGGCAGGGGATGGAGAGACCCAGTACTTC. Residues: CASAAGDGETQYF.

The CDR3 reads CAWSAGTLNQPQHF. The CDR3 DNA is TGTGCCTGGAGTGCCGGGACACTTAATCAGCCCCAGCATTTT. The V call is TRBV30, the J call TRBJ1-5; maybe TRBD1 (6 bases). The V end lost 1 base, the J end lost 4 bases, and 11 bases lay between the germline ends. CDR3 length: 14 amino acids. Looked up from germline, CDR1 is GTSNPN and CDR2 is SVGIG (reference sequence).

The J gene is TRBJ1-1, the V gene TRBV6-5, with TRBD1 as a possible D gene (5 bases). The germline V gene encodes CDR1 MNHEY and CDR2 SVGAGI. Trimming took off 6 bases at V and 6 bases at J, with 17 bases between the two ends. This CDR3 region has 14 residues. The CDR3 region is CASRGSGGASEAFF. Written as DNA, the CDR3 is TGTGCCAGCAGGGGGTCTGGAGGGGCTTCTGAAGCTTTCTTT.

The V call is TRBV14, the J call TRBJ2-7; D possibly corresponds to TRBD1 (8 bases). In germline, CDR1 is SGHDN, CDR2 FVKESK. There are 14 residues in the CDR3. V shed 6 bases and J shed 6 bases, with 18 bases lying between them. DNA for the CDR3: TGTGCCAGCAGTTACGACAGGGGCGGGAGCGAGCAGTACTTC. It specifies CASSYDRGGSEQYF.

The chain joins TRBV2 to TRBJ2-7; possibly TRBD1 for D (6 bases). Deletions cut 6 bases from V and 0 bases from J, with 12 bases between. Germline-derived CDR1 and CDR2 are SNHLY and FYNNEI. CDR3 size: 14 residues. The CDR3 here is CASRRTETSYEQYF. The CDR3 DNA is TGTGCCAGCAGGCGGACAGAGACCTCCTACGAGCAGTACTTC.

This clone was found a few times. The chain joins TRBV6-6 to TRBJ1-2; 8 bases are a match to TRBD1. Germline V CDR1 and CDR2: MNHNY, SVGAGI (reference sequence). The V segment lost 5 bases and the J segment 6 bases; nucleotides outside the gene matches: 5. The CDR3 runs to 13 residues. The DNA of the CDR3 is TGTGCCAGCAGTAAGACAGGGGATGATGGCTACACCTTC. Translated, it gives CASSKTGDDGYTF.

In this sample, this clone turned up a few times. This chain joins TRBV19 and TRBJ2-5, with 7 bases matching TRBD1. The J call may be incorrect, as the DNA end agrees better with TRBJ2-7. Germline lookup yields CDR1 LNHDA and CDR2 SQIVND (reference sequence). The CDR3 extends over 13 amino acids. The CDR3 nucleotides are TGTGCCAGTAGTATGGGACAGTCCTACGAGCAGTACTTC. This encodes CASSMGQSYEQYF.